The clone carrying this T cell receptor beta chain was observed a few times. One entry per CDR3 protein, called by TCRdb with MiXCR from the RT-PCR reads. The sample carries about 90,000 distinct CDR3 sequences, under 50% recorded once. This entry belongs to a study of patients and donors after allogeneic stem cell transplantation. Trimming took 9 bases from V and 4 from J, leaving 21 bases between them. This CDR3 has 15 amino acids. The germline CDR1 and CDR2 sequences are ENHRY and SYGVKD. Specimen: blood, either unsorted or a sorted T cell fraction (not recorded which). The origin of this receptor is a human donor who was either an allogeneic HSCT recipient or a stem cell or donor lymphocyte infusion donor (not recorded which). It is not recorded whose cells these are; they may come from a transplant donor. This chain links TRBV10-3 with TRBJ1-2, with D perhaps TRBD1 (5 bases). The CDR3: CAISPQAPGTYGYTF. CDR3 nucleotide sequence: TGTGCCATAAGCCCTCAGGCCCCGGGGACCTATGGCTACACCTTC.